This T cell receptor beta chain was retrieved from a study of shared clonotypes between healthy human individuals. Study-level points and caveats: Naive CD4 clonotype sharing across a few donors was approximately 5.2%.

This clone occurred once. Its specificity is unknown. The CDR3 has 12 amino acids. Germline values: CDR1 SGHDN, CDR2 FVKESK. V lost 0 bases and J 13 bases, leaving 10 bases between the germline ends. Clones were sequenced by immunoSEQ multiplex PCR, and TCRdb holds only the in-frame ones, with some missing. Altogether around 700,000 clones are present, 60% to 80% being singletons, with the ten largest covering 1.8%. The chain has TRBV14 and TRBJ2-1, with D possibly matching TRBD1 (5 bases). Sequenced material: memory CD4+ T cells sorted from blood. Sample subset: CD45RA-negative fraction. This sequence was found in a woman aged 25 to 39 in good health. The CDR3 region is CASSQDRQLQFF. The DNA of the CDR3 is TGTGCCAGCAGCCAAGATCGACAGCTCCAGTTCTTC.